This is a list of T cell receptor beta chains from one sample in a study of shared clonotypes between healthy human individuals. The data were produced by immunoSEQ multiplex PCR, yet TCRdb's version contains in-frame clones alone and is incomplete. The profile shows about 120,000 clones, 68% of them singletons. Material: memory CD8+ T cells sorted from blood. These receptors were obtained from a woman under 40 in good health. CDR3s include the opening cysteine and the closing phenylalanine or tryptophan. A D gene is named only where the DNA matches it firmly. Clone size is stated in some rows and not others, as once, few, many or a class when expanded.

J gene,D gene,clone size,V gene,CDR3 protein,CDR3 DNA
TRBJ2-7,TRBD1,.,TRBV27,CASSFEGAGLYEQYF,TGTGCCAGCAGTTTCGAGGGGGCCGGGCTCTACGAGCAGTACTTC
TRBJ2-2,.,.,TRBV7-9,CASSLARSLVTGELFF,TGTGCCAGCAGCTTAGCGCGTAGCCTGGTCACCGGGGAGCTGTTTTTT
TRBJ2-1,TRBD1,.,TRBV6-6,CASSFAGQGARKFF,TGTGCCAGCAGTTTCGCAGGACAGGGGGCCAGGAAGTTCTTC
TRBJ2-1,.,.,TRBV28,CASRKSGFWTRGNEQFF,TGTGCCAGCAGAAAATCAGGGTTTTGGACTAGGGGGAATGAGCAGTTCTTC
TRBJ2-7,TRBD1,.,TRBV5-1,CASRPPGTAYEQYF,TGCGCCAGCAGGCCCCCCGGGACAGCCTACGAGCAGTACTTC
TRBJ2-3,.,.,TRBV7-8,CASSLAATDTQYF,TGTGCCAGCAGCTTAGCGGCCACAGATACGCAGTATTTT
TRBJ2-3,.,.,TRBV7-3,CASSLSGLQGDTQYF,TGTGCCAGCAGCTTATCGGGGCTCCAGGGGGATACGCAGTATTTT
TRBJ2-1,.,few,TRBV28,CASSLLSGGRAGQFF,TGTGCCAGCAGTTTATTGAGCGGAGGCAGGGCGGGGCAGTTCTTC
TRBJ2-1,.,.,TRBV2,CASRERLSSYNEQFF,TGTGCCAGCAGGGAGAGACTGAGCTCCTACAATGAGCAGTTCTTC
TRBJ1-1,TRBD1,.,TRBV7-9,CASRPGQGRNTEAFF,TGTGCCAGCAGACCGGGACAGGGCCGAAACACTGAAGCTTTCTTT
TRBJ1-2,.,.,TRBV30,CAWRSESYGYTF,TGTGCCTGGAGGTCGGAGAGTTATGGCTACACCTTC
TRBJ2-5,TRBD1,.,TRBV7-8,CASSPRDRVLETQYF,TGTGCCAGCAGCCCCCGGGACAGGGTGTTGGAGACCCAGTACTTC
TRBJ1-2,.,.,TRBV7-8,CASSLVFRTTRGYGYTF,TGTGCCAGCAGCTTGGTCTTTCGGACAACCCGAGGCTATGGCTACACCTTC
TRBJ1-2,.,.,TRBV7-9,CASSQQTDSYGYTF,TGTGCCAGCAGCCAACAAACGGACAGTTATGGCTACACCTTC
TRBJ2-6,.,.,TRBV28,CASSLLIVGGANVLTF,TGTGCCAGCAGTTTATTAATCGTGGGAGGGGCCAACGTCCTGACTTTC
TRBJ2-7,TRBD1,.,TRBV18,CASSRQGQGYEQYF,TGTGCCAGCTCACGTCAAGGACAGGGCTACGAGCAGTACTTC
TRBJ2-7,.,.,TRBV5-6,CASSFAASSYEQYF,TGTGCCAGCAGCTTCGCAGCTAGCTCCTACGAGCAGTACTTC
TRBJ1-1,TRBD1,.,TRBV6-6,CASSNRGQRTEAFF,TGTGCCAGCAGTAACAGGGGGCAGCGCACTGAAGCTTTCTTT
TRBJ1-5,.,few,TRBV28,CASRVSHSNQPQHF,TGTGCCAGCAGAGTCAGCCATAGCAATCAGCCCCAGCATTTT
TRBJ2-7,TRBD2,once,TRBV7-2,CASSSNQLALPYEQYF,TGTGCCAGCAGTTCTAACCAACTAGCGCTCCCCTACGAGCAGTACTTC
TRBJ2-7,TRBD1,.,TRBV29-1,CSVDGQGNEQYF,TGCAGCGTTGATGGACAGGGCAACGAGCAGTACTTC
TRBJ2-7,TRBD2,.,TRBV2,CASNPSGRVSSYEQYF,TGTGCCAGCAATCCTAGCGGGAGGGTTAGCTCCTACGAGCAGTACTTC
TRBJ2-1,TRBD2,.,TRBV5-6,CASSPGTSGRIYEQFF,TGTGCCAGCAGCCCTGGGACTAGCGGGAGGATCTATGAGCAGTTCTTC
TRBJ2-3,TRBD2,.,TRBV6-1,CARFTGGTQYF,TGTGCCCGCTTTACGGGGGGTACGCAGTATTTT
TRBJ1-2,.,.,TRBV19,CATLGYGYTF,TGTGCCACCCTGGGGTATGGCTACACCTTC
TRBJ2-6,.,few,TRBV29-1,CSVTPGSGANVLTF,TGCAGCGTTACTCCGGGATCCGGGGCCAACGTCCTGACTTTC
TRBJ2-1,.,many,TRBV27,CASRLGFSSYNEQFF,TGTGCCAGCAGGTTGGGCTTCAGCTCCTACAATGAGCAGTTCTTC
TRBJ2-2,.,.,TRBV18,CASSPTDRVWLVEAGELFF,TGTGCCAGCTCACCAACCGATAGAGTGTGGCTAGTGGAGGCCGGGGAGCTGTTTTTT
TRBJ1-1,TRBD1,.,TRBV5-1,CASSLQGGTEAFF,TGCGCCAGCAGCTTGCAGGGGGGCACTGAAGCTTTCTTT
TRBJ2-7,.,.,TRBV2,CAGTGQDSYEQYF,TGTGCCGGTACGGGGCAGGACTCCTACGAGCAGTACTTC
TRBJ2-5,.,few,TRBV2,CAISHRVGGTQYF,TGTGCCATTAGTCACAGGGTCGGCGGGACCCAGTACTTC
TRBJ1-5,.,.,TRBV10-3,CAISETRYSNQPQHF,TGTGCCATCAGTGAGACCAGGTATAGCAATCAGCCCCAGCATTTT
TRBJ2-3,.,.,TRBV28,CASSFVGTTDTQYF,TGTGCCAGCAGTTTTGTGGGGACCACAGATACGCAGTATTTT
TRBJ2-1,.,.,TRBV7-2,CASSLEQGGVNEQFF,TGTGCCAGCAGCTTGGAACAGGGTGGGGTTAATGAGCAGTTCTTC
TRBJ2-7,TRBD1,.,TRBV27,CASRNTGTDFTYEQYF,TGTGCCAGCAGGAACACAGGGACAGATTTTACCTACGAGCAGTACTTC
TRBJ1-4,.,.,TRBV7-2,CASSTSGTVIGEKLFF,TGTGCCAGCAGCACTAGCGGGACGGTCATAGGGGAAAAACTGTTTTTT
TRBJ2-3,TRBD2,once,TRBV10-1,CASSESSGIGTDTQYF,TGCGCCAGCAGTGAGTCGAGCGGGATTGGCACAGATACGCAGTATTTT